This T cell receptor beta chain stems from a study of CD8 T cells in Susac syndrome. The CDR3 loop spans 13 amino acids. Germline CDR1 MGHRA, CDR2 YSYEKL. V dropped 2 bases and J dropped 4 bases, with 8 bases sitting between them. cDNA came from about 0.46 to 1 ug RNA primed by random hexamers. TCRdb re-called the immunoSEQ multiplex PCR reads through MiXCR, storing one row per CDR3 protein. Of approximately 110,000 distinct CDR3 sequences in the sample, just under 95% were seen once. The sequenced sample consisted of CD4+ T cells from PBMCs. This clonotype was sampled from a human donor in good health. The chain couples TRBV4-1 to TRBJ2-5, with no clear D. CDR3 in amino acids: CASSQLILETQYF. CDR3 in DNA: TGCGCCAGCAGCCAACTGATTTTAGAGACCCAGTACTTC.